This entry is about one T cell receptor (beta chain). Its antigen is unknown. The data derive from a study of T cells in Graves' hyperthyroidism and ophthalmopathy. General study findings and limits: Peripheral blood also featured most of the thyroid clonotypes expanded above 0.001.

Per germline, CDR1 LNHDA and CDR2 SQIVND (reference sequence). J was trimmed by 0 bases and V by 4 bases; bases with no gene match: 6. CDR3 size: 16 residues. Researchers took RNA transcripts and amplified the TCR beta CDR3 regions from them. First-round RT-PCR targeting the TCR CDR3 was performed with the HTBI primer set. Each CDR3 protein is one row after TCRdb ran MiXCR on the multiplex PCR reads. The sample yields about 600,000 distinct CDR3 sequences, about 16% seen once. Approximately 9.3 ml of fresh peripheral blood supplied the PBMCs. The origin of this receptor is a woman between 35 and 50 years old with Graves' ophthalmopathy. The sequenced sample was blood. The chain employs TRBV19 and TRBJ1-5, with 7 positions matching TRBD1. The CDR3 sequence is CASSTLQGRSNQPQHF. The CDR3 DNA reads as TGTGCCAGTAGTACCCTACAGGGGCGTAGCAATCAGCCCCAGCATTTT.